This T cell receptor beta chain comes out of a study of blood T cells in healthy people across ages. A note on this clonotype: The antigen is unknown.

Germline V CDR1 and CDR2: MNHEY, SVGAGI. The CDR3 extends over 14 amino acids. Trimming removed 1 base from V and 0 bases from J, with 4 bases in between. For the second PCR, which ran for roughly 6 to 11 cycles, a sample-barcoded 5' primer and a J-beta primer mix were used. Each CDR3 protein gets one entry after TCRdb re-called the 5' RACE reads with MiXCR. The repertoire consists of under 2,000,000 distinct CDR3 sequences, with 40% to 55% occurring once and the leading ten covering less than 2.5%. General study points: The lack of PBMC sorting stopped any conclusive naive versus antigen-experienced comparison. A roughly linear fall in TCR beta diversity per million T cells was seen with increasing age. Whereas aged donors had fewer naive CD4+ cells, long-lived donors had more of them and higher diversity.

V and J are TRBV6-5 and TRBJ1-5, with no clear D. The sample comprised blood. This sequence originates from a woman between 40 and 55 years old in good health. CDR3 coding DNA: TGTGCCAGCAGTTACTATGATAGCAATCAGCCCCAGCATTTT. Amino acid sequence: CASSYYDSNQPQHF.